This is a list of T cell receptor beta chains from one sample in a study of post-analysis software for immune sequencing data. One entry per CDR3 protein, called by TCRdb with MiXCR from the PCR reads. The profile shows more than 500,000 distinct CDR3 sequences, under 40% of them singletons. The specimen was blood. The receptor set was obtained from a girl under 18 with multiple sclerosis. Both conserved end residues are part of each CDR3. A D gene is named only where the DNA matches it firmly. Only some rows state a clone size, as once, few, many or a class for expanded clones.

size	D	V	J	DNA	CDR3
NA	NA	TRBV10-3	TRBJ2-6	TGTGCCATCAGTGAGTTCACTTCAGGGGCCAACGTCCTGACTTTC	CAISEFTSGANVLTF
few	TRBD2	TRBV20-1	TRBJ2-7	TGCAGTGCTAGTTCTGTTAGCGGGGGATCGCAGTACTTC	CSASSVSGGSQYF
NA	NA	TRBV20-1	TRBJ2-2	TGCAGTGCTAGAGCCGACGGCCGGGAGCTGTTTTTT	CSARADGRELFF
few	TRBD2	TRBV25-1	TRBJ2-1	TGTGCCAGCAGTGAATCCGGACTAGCGTTGAATGAGCAGTTCTTC	CASSESGLALNEQFF
NA	TRBD1	TRBV7-9	TRBJ1-1	TGTGCCAGCAGCTTAGAGACCGGGACAGGGAACACTGAAGCTTTCTTT	CASSLETGTGNTEAFF
NA	NA	TRBV6-5	TRBJ1-2	TGTGCCAGCAGTTACTCGGGGGCTGCCGCTACGGGCTACACCTTC	CASSYSGAAATGYTF
once	TRBD2	TRBV20-1	TRBJ2-1	TGCAGTGCTGGGAGAGCGGGGGGCTACAATGAGCAGTTCTTC	CSAGRAGGYNEQFF
NA	NA	TRBV7-3	TRBJ2-3	TGTGCCAGCAGCTTAATAGGCGGACTTAGCACAGATACGCAGTATTTT	CASSLIGGLSTDTQYF
NA	NA	TRBV5-1	TRBJ2-7	TGCGCCAGCAGCTCGGGGTACTCTAACGAGCAGTACTTC	CASSSGYSNEQYF
few	TRBD1	TRBV6-1	TRBJ2-3	TGTGCCAGCAGTGAATCCTTTGGGACAGGGGTTACGGATACGCAGTATTTT	CASSESFGTGVTDTQYF
NA	TRBD1	TRBV15	TRBJ1-4	TGTGCCACCGGGACAGCTAATGAAAAACTGTTTTTT	CATGTANEKLFF
few	TRBD2	TRBV7-3	TRBJ2-3	TGTGCCAGCAGCTCACAGGGACTAGCGGGGGAGGGAGTGTATTTT	CASSSQGLAGEGVYF
NA	NA	TRBV20-1	TRBJ1-5	TGCAGTGCCACACGCGGCAATCAGCCCCAGCATTTT	CSATRGNQPQHF
few	NA	TRBV29-1	TRBJ2-1	TGCAGCGCTTTGGGGTACCCTCGGCAAACTTACAATGAGCAGTTCTTC	CSALGYPRQTYNEQFF
few	NA	TRBV7-8	TRBJ2-1	TGTGCCAGCAGCCTTCGTGACAACTCCGTCCGGAAGAATGAGCAGTTCTTC	CASSLRDNSVRKNEQFF
few	TRBD2	TRBV5-6	TRBJ2-7	TGTGCCAGCAGCTTGGCCACGCGGGGGAACCCCTACGAGCAGTACTTC	CASSLATRGNPYEQYF
NA	NA	TRBV7-8	TRBJ2-1	TGTGCCAGCAGCTCAGGGACCGACAATGAGCAGTTCTTC	CASSSGTDNEQFF
few	NA	TRBV5-5	TRBJ1-5	TGTGCCAGCAGCTTGGGGGTGGGGGGCGGACAGCCCCAGCATTTT	CASSLGVGGGQPQHF